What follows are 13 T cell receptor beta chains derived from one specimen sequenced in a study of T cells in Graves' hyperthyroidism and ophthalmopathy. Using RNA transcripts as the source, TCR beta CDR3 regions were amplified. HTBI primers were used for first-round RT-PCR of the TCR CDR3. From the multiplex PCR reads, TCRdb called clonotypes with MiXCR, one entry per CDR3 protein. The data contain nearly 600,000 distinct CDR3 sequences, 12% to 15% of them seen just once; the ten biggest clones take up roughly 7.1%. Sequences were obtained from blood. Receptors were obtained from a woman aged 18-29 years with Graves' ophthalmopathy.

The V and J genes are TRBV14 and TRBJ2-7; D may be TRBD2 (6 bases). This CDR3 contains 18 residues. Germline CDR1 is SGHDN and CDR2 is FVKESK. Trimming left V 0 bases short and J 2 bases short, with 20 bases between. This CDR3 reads CASSQDLLWGDATYEQYF. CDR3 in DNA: TGTGCCAGCAGCCAAGATCTTTTGTGGGGGGACGCTACCTACGAGCAGTACTTC.

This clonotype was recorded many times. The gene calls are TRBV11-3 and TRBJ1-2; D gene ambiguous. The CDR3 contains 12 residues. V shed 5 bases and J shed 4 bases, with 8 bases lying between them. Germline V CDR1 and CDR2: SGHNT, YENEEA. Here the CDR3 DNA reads TGTGCCAGCAGCCCGGACGGCTATGGCTACACCTTC. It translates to CASSPDGYGYTF.

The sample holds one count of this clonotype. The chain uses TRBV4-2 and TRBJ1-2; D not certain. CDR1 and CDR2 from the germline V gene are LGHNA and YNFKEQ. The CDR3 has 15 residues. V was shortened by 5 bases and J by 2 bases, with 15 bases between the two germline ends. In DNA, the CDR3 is TGTGCCAGCAGCGAAATCCCGGGCGGGAACTATGGCTACACCTTC. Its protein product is CASSEIPGGNYGYTF.

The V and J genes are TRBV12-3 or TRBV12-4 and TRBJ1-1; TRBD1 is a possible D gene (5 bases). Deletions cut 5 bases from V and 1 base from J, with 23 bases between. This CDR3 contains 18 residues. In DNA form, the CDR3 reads TGTGCCAGCAGTATCCGGACATTGGGGCGGCGGAAGAACACTGAAGCTTTCTTT. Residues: CASSIRTLGRRKNTEAFF.

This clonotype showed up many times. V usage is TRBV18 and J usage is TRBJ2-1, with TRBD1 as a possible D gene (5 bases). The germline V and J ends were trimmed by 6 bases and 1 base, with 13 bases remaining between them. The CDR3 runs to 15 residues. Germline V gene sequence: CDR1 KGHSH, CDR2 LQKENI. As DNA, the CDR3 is TGTGCCAGCTCTCATAGACAGAGATCCTACAATGAGCAGTTCTTC. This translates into CASSHRQRSYNEQFF.

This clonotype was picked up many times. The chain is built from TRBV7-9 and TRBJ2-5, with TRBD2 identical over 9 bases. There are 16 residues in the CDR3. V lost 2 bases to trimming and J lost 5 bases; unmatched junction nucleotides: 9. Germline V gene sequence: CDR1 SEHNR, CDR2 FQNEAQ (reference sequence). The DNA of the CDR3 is TGTGCCAGCAGCTTATTGGCGGGAGGGCCTAGGGAGACCCAGTACTTC. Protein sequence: CASSLLAGGPRETQYF.

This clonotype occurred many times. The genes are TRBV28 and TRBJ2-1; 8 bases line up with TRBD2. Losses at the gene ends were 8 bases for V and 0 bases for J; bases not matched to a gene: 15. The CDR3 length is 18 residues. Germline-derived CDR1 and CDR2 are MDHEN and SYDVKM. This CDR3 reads CASLTQTSALGSYNEQFF. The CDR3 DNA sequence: TGTGCCAGCTTGACCCAGACTAGCGCCTTGGGCTCCTACAATGAGCAGTTCTTC.

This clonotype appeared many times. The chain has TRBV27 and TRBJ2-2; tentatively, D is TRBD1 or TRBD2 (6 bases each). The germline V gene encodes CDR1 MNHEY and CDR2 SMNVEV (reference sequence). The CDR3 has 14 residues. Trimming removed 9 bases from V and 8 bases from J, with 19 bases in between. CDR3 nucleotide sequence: TGTGCCAGTAGGGGGGTGAACTTGGGGGGGGAGCTGTTTTTT. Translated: CASRGVNLGGELFF.

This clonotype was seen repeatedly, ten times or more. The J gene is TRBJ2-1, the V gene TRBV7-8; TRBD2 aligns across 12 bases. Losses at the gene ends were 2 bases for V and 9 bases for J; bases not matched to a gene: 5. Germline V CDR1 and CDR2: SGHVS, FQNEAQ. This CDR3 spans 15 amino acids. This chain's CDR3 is CASSLLAGGVGEQFF. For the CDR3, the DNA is TGTGCCAGCAGCTTACTAGCGGGAGGGGTTGGTGAGCAGTTCTTC.

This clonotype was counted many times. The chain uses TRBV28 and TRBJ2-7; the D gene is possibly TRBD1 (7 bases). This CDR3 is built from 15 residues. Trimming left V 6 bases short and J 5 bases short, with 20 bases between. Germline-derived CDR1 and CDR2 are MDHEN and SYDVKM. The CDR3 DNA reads TGTGCCAGCAGCCGCCACAGGGGCCGGAGGGACGAGCAGTACTTC. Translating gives CASSRHRGRRDEQYF.

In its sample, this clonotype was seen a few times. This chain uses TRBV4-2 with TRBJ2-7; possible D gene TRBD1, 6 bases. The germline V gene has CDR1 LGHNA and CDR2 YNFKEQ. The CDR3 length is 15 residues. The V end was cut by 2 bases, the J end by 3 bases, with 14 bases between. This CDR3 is CASSQFRGESYEQYF. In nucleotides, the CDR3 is TGTGCCAGCAGCCAATTCAGGGGAGAGAGCTACGAGCAGTACTTC.

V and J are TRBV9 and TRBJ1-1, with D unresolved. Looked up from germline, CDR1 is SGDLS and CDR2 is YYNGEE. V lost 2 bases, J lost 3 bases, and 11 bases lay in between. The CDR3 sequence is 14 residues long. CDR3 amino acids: CASSVRGGDTEAFF. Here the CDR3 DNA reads TGTGCCAGCAGCGTCCGTGGCGGGGACACTGAAGCTTTCTTT.

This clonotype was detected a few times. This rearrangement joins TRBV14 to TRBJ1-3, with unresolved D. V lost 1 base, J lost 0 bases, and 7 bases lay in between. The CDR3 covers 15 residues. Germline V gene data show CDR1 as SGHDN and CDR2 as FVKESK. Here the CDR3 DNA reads TGTGCCAGCAGCCAAGGGCCCAACTCTGGAAACACCATATATTTT. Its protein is CASSQGPNSGNTIYF. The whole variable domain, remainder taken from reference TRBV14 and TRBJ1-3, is EAGVTQFPSHSVIEKGQTVTLRCDPISGHDNLYWYRRVMGKEIKFLLHFVKESKQDESGMPNNRFLAERTGGTYSTLKVQPAELEDSGVYFCASSQGPNSGNTIYFGEGSWLTVV.